This T cell receptor beta chain was recorded in a study of blood T cell repertoires in COVID-19. Study context: Acute-phase and convalescent COVID-19 samples originated in the United States, Italy and Spain. The analysed material was cDNA or gDNA that came from T cells, B-cell-depleted T cells, or PBMCs.

Authors' analysis steps: Estimated nucleated cell counts came from reference gene primer amplification. Method: immunoSEQ multiplex PCR; TCRdb's copy keeps in-frame clones and lacks some. D and trimming were read from the DNA, whereas the V and J calls and clone size are those reported in that table. The sample has around 200,000 clones; approximately 88% are singletons. The CDR3 runs 12 residues. With 3 bases removed from V and 4 bases from J, the gap between germline ends came to 10 bases. Germline CDR1 is GTSNPN and CDR2 is SVGIG (reference sequence). This receptor was taken from a man aged 35 to 55 with acute or convalescent COVID-19. The chain employs TRBV30 and TRBJ2-7, with D possibly TRBD1 on 5 matching bases. The sequencing input was peripheral blood. CDR3 protein: CAWRRGSYEQYF. The CDR3 coding sequence is TGTGCCTGGAGAAGGGGATCTTACGAGCAGTACTTC.